This TCR beta chain was identified during a study of blood T cell repertoires in COVID-19. Study-level background: Material from acute and convalescent COVID-19 was sourced from the United States, Italy and Spain. The analysed material was cDNA or gDNA that came from T cells, B-cell-depleted T cells, or PBMCs.

In the original workflow: Nucleated cell number was recorded as an estimate derived from reference gene primer amplification. Sequencing was performed with immunoSEQ multiplex PCR; in TCRdb, only in-frame clones are kept and a portion is missing. V and J calls and clone size are given by that table; D and trimming were obtained from the DNA. The sample holds approximately 200,000 clones, 75% to 90% seen once. Donors were grouped by their self-reported clinical history. Deletions cut 4 bases from V and 0 bases from J, with 14 bases between. CDR1 and CDR2 from the germline V gene are SGHKS and YYEKEE (reference sequence). CDR3 length equals 15 residues.

The clonotype was recovered from a man aged 35 to 55 who had recovered from COVID-19. The sequencing sample was made of PBMCs or T cells enriched from blood (not recorded which). The V gene is TRBV5-5, the J gene TRBJ2-7, with D possibly TRBD2 on 6 matching bases. The CDR3: CASSDVSGISYEQYF. CDR3 nucleotide sequence: TGTGCCAGCAGCGACGTTAGCGGAATCTCCTACGAGCAGTACTTC.